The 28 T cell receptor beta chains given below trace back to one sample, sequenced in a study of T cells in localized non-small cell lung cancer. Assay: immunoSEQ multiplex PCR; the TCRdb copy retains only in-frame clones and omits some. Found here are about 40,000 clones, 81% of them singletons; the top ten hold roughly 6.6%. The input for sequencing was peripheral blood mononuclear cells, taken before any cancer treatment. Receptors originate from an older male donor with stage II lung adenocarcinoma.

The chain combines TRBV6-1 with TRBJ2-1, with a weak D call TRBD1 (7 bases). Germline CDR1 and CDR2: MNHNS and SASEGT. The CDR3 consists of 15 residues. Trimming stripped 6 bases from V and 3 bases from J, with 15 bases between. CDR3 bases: TGTGCCAGCAGCGACCACAGGGGAGGCTACAATGAGCAGTTCTTC. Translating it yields CASSDHRGGYNEQFF.

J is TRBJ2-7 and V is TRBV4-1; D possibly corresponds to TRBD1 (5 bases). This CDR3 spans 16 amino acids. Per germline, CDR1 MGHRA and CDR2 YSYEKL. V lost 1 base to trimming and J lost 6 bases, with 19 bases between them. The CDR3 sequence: CASSQGSAGSLGEQYF. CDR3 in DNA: TGCGCCAGCAGCCAAGGATCAGCAGGGTCCCTCGGCGAGCAGTACTTC.

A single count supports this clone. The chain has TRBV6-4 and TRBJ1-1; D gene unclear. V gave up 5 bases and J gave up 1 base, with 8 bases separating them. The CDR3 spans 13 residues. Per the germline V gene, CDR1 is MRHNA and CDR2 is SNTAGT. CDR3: CASSRRENTEAFF. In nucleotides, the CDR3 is TGTGCCAGCAGTCGACGGGAGAACACTGAAGCTTTCTTT.

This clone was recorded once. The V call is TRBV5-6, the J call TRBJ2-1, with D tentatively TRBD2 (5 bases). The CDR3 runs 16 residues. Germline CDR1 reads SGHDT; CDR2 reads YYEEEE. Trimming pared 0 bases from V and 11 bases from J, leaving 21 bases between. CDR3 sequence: CASSLGLVTGKSKQFF. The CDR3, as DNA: TGTGCCAGCAGCTTGGGATTAGTGACGGGAAAGTCGAAGCAGTTCTTC.

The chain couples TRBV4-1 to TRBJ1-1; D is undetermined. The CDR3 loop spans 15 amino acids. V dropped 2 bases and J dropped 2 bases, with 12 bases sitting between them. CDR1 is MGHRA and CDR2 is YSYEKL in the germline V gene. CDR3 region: CASSQLPTLNTEAFF. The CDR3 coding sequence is TGCGCCAGCAGCCAACTCCCGACCCTTAACACTGAAGCTTTCTTT.

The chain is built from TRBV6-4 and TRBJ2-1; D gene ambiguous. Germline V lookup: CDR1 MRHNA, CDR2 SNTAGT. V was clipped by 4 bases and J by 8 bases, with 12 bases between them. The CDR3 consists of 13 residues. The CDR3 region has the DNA TGTGCCAGCAGTGTGTCTGGTACACATGAGCAGTTCTTC. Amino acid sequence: CASSVSGTHEQFF.

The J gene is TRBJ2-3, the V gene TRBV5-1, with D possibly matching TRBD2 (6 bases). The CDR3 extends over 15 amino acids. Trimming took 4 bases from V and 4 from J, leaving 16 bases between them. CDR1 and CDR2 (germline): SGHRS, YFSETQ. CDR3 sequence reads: CASSRAGTSADTQYF. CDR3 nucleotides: TGCGCCAGCAGCCGAGCCGGGACTTCAGCAGATACGCAGTATTTT.

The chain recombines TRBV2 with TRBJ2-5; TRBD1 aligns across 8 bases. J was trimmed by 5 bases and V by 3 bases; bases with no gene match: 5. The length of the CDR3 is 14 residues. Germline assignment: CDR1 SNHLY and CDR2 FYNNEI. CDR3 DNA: TGTGCCAGCAGTGAGGGCAGGGGGCTTGAGACCCAGTACTTC. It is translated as CASSEGRGLETQYF.

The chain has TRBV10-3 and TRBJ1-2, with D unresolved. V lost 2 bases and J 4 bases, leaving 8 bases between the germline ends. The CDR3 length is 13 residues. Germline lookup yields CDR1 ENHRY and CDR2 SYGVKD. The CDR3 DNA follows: TGTGCCATCAGTGAGGCCGAAGGCTATGGCTACACCTTC. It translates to CAISEAEGYGYTF.

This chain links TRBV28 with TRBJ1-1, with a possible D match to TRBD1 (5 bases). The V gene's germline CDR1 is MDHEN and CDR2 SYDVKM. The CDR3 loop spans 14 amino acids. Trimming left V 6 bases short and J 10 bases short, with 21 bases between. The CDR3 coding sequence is TGTGCCAGCAGATCCGAGGGAGGGCAGGGACCAGCTTTCTTT. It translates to CASRSEGGQGPAFF.

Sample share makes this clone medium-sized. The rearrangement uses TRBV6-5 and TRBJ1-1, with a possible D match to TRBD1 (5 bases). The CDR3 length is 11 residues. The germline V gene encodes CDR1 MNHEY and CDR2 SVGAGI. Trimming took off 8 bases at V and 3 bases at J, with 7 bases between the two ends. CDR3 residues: CASGGYTEAFF. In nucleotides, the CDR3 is TGTGCCAGCGGGGGGTACACTGAAGCTTTCTTT.

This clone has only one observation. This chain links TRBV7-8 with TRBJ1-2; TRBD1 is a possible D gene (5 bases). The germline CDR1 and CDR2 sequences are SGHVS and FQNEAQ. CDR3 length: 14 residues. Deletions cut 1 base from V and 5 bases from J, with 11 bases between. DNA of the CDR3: TGTGCCAGCAGCTTAGGAGCAGGGCCATATGGCTACACCTTC. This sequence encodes CASSLGAGPYGYTF.

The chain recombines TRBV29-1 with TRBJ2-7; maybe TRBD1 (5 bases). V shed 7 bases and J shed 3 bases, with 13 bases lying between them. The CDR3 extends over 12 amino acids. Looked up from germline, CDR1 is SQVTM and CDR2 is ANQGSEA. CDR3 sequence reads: CSASSGIYEQYF. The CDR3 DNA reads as TGCAGCGCCAGCTCAGGGATCTACGAGCAGTACTTC.

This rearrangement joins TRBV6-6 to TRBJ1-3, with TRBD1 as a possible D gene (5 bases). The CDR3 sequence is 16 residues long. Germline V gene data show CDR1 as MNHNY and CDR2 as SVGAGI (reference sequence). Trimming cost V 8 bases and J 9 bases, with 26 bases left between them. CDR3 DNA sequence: TGTGCCAGCTCGTCCATAGTGGCCTCAACTGGGGGCACCATATATTTT. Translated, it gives CASSSIVASTGGTIYF.

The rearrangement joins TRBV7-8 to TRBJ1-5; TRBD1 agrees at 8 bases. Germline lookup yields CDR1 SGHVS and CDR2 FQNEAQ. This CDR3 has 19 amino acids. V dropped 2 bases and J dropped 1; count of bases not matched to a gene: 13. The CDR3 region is CASSLRSRQGKKSNQPQHF. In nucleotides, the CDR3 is TGTGCCAGCAGCTTAAGGTCCCGACAGGGGAAGAAAAGCAATCAGCCCCAGCATTTT.

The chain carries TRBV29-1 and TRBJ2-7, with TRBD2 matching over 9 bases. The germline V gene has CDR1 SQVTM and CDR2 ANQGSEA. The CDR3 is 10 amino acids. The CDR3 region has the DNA TGCAGCGTTGGATTTAGCGGGAGATGGGTC. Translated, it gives CSVGFSGRWV.

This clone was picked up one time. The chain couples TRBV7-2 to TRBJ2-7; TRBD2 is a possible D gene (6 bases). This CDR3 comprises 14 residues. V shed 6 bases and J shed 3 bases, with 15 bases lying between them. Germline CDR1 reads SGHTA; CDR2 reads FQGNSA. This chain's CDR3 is CASSLRREIYEQYF. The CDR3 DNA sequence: TGTGCCAGCAGTCTTCGACGGGAGATCTACGAGCAGTACTTC.

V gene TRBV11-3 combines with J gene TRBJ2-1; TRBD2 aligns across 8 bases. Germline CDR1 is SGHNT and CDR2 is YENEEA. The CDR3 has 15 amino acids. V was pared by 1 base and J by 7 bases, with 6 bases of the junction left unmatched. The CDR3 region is CASSLGSGRENEQFF. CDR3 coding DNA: TGTGCCAGCAGCTTAGGAAGCGGGAGAGAGAATGAGCAGTTCTTC.

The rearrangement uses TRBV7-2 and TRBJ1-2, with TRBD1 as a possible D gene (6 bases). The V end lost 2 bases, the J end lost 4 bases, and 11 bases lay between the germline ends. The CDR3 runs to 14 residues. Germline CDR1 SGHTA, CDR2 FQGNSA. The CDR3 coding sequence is TGTGCCAGCAGCTTAAACCTAGGGGGCTATGGCTACACCTTC. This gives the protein CASSLNLGGYGYTF.

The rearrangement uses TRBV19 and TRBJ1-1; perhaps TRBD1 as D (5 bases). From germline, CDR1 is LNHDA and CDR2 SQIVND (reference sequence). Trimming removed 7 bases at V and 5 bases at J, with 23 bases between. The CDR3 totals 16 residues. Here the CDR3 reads CASKVRGSSLGTEAFF. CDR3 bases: TGTGCCAGTAAGGTCCGGGGGTCCTCTTTGGGGACTGAAGCTTTCTTT.

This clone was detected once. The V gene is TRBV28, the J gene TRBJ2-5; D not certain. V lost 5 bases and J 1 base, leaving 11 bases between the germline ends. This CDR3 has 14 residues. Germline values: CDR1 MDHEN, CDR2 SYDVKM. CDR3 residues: CASSPLNSQETQYF. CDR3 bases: TGTGCCAGCAGTCCCCTAAACAGCCAAGAGACCCAGTACTTC.

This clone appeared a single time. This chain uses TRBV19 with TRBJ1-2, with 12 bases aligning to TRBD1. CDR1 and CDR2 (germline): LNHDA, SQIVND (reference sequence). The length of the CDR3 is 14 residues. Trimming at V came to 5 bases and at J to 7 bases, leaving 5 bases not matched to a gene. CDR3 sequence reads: CASSAGTGGRGYTF. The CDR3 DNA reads TGTGCCAGTAGTGCCGGGACAGGGGGCCGTGGCTACACCTTC.

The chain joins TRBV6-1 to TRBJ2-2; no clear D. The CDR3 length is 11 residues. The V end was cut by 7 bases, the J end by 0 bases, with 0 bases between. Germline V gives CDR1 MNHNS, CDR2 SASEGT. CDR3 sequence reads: CASTNTGELFF. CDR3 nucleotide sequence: TGTGCCAGCACGAACACCGGGGAGCTGTTTTTT.

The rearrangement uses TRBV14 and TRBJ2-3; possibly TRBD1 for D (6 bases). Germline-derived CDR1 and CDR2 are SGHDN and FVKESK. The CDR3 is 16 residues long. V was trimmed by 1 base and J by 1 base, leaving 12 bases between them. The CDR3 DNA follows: TGTGCCAGCAGCCAAGGTTACACAGGGCGCACAGATACGCAGTATTTT. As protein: CASSQGYTGRTDTQYF.

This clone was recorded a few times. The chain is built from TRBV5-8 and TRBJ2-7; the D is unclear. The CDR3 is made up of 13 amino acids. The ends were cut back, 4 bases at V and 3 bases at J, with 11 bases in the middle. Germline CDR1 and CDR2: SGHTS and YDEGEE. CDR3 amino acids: CASSPSPHYEQYF. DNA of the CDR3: TGTGCCAGCAGCCCGTCCCCACACTACGAGCAGTACTTC.

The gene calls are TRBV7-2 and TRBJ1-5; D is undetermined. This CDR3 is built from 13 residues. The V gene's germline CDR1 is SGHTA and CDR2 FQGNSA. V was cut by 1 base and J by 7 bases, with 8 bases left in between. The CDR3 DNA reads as TGTGCCAGCAGCTTAGGCATTCAGCAGCCCCAGCATTTT. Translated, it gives CASSLGIQQPQHF.

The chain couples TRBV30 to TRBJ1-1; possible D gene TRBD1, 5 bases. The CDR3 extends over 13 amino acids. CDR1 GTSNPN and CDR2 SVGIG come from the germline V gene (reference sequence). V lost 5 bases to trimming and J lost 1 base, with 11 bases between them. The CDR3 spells CAWDPRGNTEAFF. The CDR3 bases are TGTGCCTGGGACCCAAGGGGGAACACTGAAGCTTTCTTT.

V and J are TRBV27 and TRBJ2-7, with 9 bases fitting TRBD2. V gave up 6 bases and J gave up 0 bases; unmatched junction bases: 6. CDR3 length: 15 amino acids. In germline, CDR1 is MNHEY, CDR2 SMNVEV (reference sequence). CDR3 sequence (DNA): TGTGCCAGCAGACCCCAGCGGGAGGTCTCCTACGAGCAGTACTTC. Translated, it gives CASRPQREVSYEQYF.